A selection of T cell receptor beta chains follows, all from one sample in a study of CD8 T cells in ankylosing spondylitis. TCRdb independently ran MiXCR on the 5' RACE reads; one entry per CDR3 protein. Of 150,000 to 200,000 distinct CDR3 sequences in the sample, over 15% are singletons; the top ten hold about 4.3%. The sequencing input was blood, either unsorted or a sorted T cell fraction (not recorded which). The receptors here all came from a male donor aged 10-29 years with ankylosing spondylitis or in good health (not recorded which). Each CDR3 is given with its conserved first and last residue. The order of the fields is clone size, V gene, D gene, J gene, CDR3 DNA, CDR3 protein. The D gene is left open where the match is weak. Expanded clones get a size class; other rows say once, few or many, or leave the size out.

few,TRBV13,TRBD2,TRBJ2-1,TGTGCCAGCAGCCCGAAGGCTAGCGGAAGAAACAATGAGCAGTTCTTC,CASSPKASGRNNEQFF
-,TRBV27,-,TRBJ2-2,TGTGCCAGCAGTATAGCGAGGGGGGCGGGGACCGGGGAGCTGTTTTTT,CASSIARGAGTGELFF
many,TRBV24-1,TRBD1,TRBJ1-5,TGTGCCACCAGTGATTCTACAGGGGGCAATCAGCCCCAGCATTTT,CATSDSTGGNQPQHF
many,TRBV7-9,TRBD2,TRBJ2-1,TGTGCCAGCACCGGGACTAGCGACTTGGATGAGCAGTTCTTC,CASTGTSDLDEQFF
few,TRBV18,-,TRBJ1-5,TGTGCCAGCTCACGGGGGGGTGATCAGCCCCAGCATTTT,CASSRGGDQPQHF
many,TRBV2,TRBD2,TRBJ2-7,TGTGCCAGCAGTCCTAGCGGGGGGTCGGTCTTGGAGCAGTACTTC,CASSPSGGSVLEQYF
many,TRBV10-3,-,TRBJ2-2,TGTGCCATCAGGAATGACGGAACGAACACCGGGGAGCTGTTTTTT,CAIRNDGTNTGELFF
many,TRBV7-9,-,TRBJ1-2,TGTGCCAGCAGCTTAGCAGCGAATAACTATGGCTACACCTTC,CASSLAANNYGYTF
few,TRBV12-3/TRBV12-4,-,TRBJ2-3,TGTGCCAGCACCCCATCTAGCGCCGATTGGGATACGCAGTATTTT,CASTPSSADWDTQYF
few,TRBV12-3/TRBV12-4,-,TRBJ2-2,TGTGCCAGCTCAAATGCCCCCTCGAGGGAGCTGTTTTTT,CASSNAPSRELFF
many,TRBV20-1,-,TRBJ2-5,TGCAGTGCAACCCGTACCTCACTAAACCAAGAGACCCAGTACTTC,CSATRTSLNQETQYF
many,TRBV29-1,-,TRBJ1-1,TGCAGCGTTGAGGTTAGGGGCACTGAAGCTTTCTTT,CSVEVRGTEAFF
many,TRBV20-1,-,TRBJ1-5,TGCAGTGCTCCCACTGGGGAAGATCAGCCCCAGCATTTT,CSAPTGEDQPQHF
many,TRBV27,-,TRBJ1-6,TGTGCCAGCACAGGGAGCTCCTATAATTCACCCCTCCACTTT,CASTGSSYNSPLHF
-,TRBV25-1,-,TRBJ2-7,TGTGCCAGCAGTGAATTAGGCGGGAATGGCTACGAGCAGTACTTC,CASSELGGNGYEQYF
many,TRBV27,TRBD1,TRBJ2-7,TGTGCCAGCAGTACCACCAAACCACAGGGGGTCGGACAGGGTCCAGTCGAGCAGTACTTC,CASSTTKPQGVGQGPVEQYF
many,TRBV7-9,TRBD2,TRBJ2-3,TGTGCCAGCAGCCTCACGGGGGGTTCGGATACGCAGTATTTT,CASSLTGGSDTQYF
few,TRBV29-1,-,TRBJ2-5,TGCAGCGTCTCGACCGGCGGGGAGACCCAGTACTTC,CSVSTGGETQYF
-,TRBV21-1,-,TRBJ2-5,TGTGCCAGCAGCAAAGTGGGCCGAGGGAAGACCCAGTACTTC,CASSKVGRGKTQYF
few,TRBV27,TRBD2,TRBJ2-1,TGTGCCAGCAGTACGGCGGGAGTTAGAAATGAGCAGTTCTTC,CASSTAGVRNEQFF
many,TRBV10-3,-,TRBJ2-3,TGTGCCATCAGTGCGGGAGATACGCAGTATTTT,CAISAGDTQYF
-,TRBV6-1,-,TRBJ2-3,TGTGCCAGCAGTGAGGGGGATATCACAGATACGCAGTATTTT,CASSEGDITDTQYF
many,TRBV12-5,TRBD1,TRBJ2-1,TGTGCTAGTGGTTTTGGGGACAGAAGGGTCTTC,CASGFGDRRVF
few,TRBV20-1,-,TRBJ2-1,TGCAGCCCCCGACGAGGGGAGTTTGAATCCGATGAGCAGTTCTTC,CSPRRGEFESDEQFF
many,TRBV15,-,TRBJ2-2,TGTGCCACCAGCACACCCGGTAACACCGGGGAGCTGTTTTTT,CATSTPGNTGELFF
-,TRBV6-5,-,TRBJ1-2,TGTGCCAGCAGTTACTCGTACAGCGTCTATGGCTACACCTTC,CASSYSYSVYGYTF
-,TRBV7-7,-,TRBJ2-3,TGTGCCAGCAGCTTAGCGGGTGGATTCAATACGCAGTATTTT,CASSLAGGFNTQYF
many,TRBV5-1,TRBD1,TRBJ2-4,TGCGCCAGCAGCTTGGTTTCCGGGACAGAAGACATTCAGTACTTC,CASSLVSGTEDIQYF
many,TRBV10-3,TRBD2,TRBJ2-1,TGTGCCATCAGTGAGCTGGGGGGACTAGCGGCCTACAATGAGCAGTTCTTC,CAISELGGLAAYNEQFF
many,TRBV3-1,-,TRBJ1-6,TGTGCCAGCAGCCATAGGGAACACCGGGCTTCACCCCTCCACTTT,CASSHREHRASPLHF
many,TRBV14,TRBD2,TRBJ2-3,TGTGCCAGCAGCCAGACGACTAGCGGGAGTATGGATACGCAGTATTTT,CASSQTTSGSMDTQYF
many,TRBV7-9,-,TRBJ2-5,TGTGCCAGCAGCTTAGTTGGCAGCAGTCGGGCCCAGTACTTC,CASSLVGSSRAQYF
-,TRBV20-1,-,TRBJ2-3,TGCAGTGCTAGAGATGGCGCAGAAAGAGATACGCAGTATTTT,CSARDGAERDTQYF
many,TRBV5-6,-,TRBJ2-6,TGTGCCAGCAGCTGGGGACGGCACTCTGGGGCCAACGTCCTGACTTTC,CASSWGRHSGANVLTF
many,TRBV7-9,-,TRBJ1-1,TGTGCCAGCAGCTTAAATCAACGGGGCACTGAAGCTTTCTTT,CASSLNQRGTEAFF
many,TRBV7-3,TRBD2,TRBJ2-7,TGTGCCAGCAGCTTAGGAAGCGGGAGCTCCTACGAGCAGTACTTC,CASSLGSGSSYEQYF
-,TRBV6-5,-,TRBJ2-7,TGTGCCAGCAGTTACGGGGGATACTACGAGCAGTACTTC,CASSYGGYYEQYF
many,TRBV10-3,TRBD1,TRBJ1-6,TGTGCCATCAAGGGCGGGACAGGCGATTCACCCCTCCACTTT,CAIKGGTGDSPLHF
many,TRBV12-3/TRBV12-4,-,TRBJ2-6,TGTGCCAGCAGAAGACGGAGCTCTGGGGCCAACGTCCTGACTTTC,CASRRRSSGANVLTF
many,TRBV29-1,-,TRBJ2-5,TGCAGCGTGGGGACTCTCCAGGAGACCCAGTACTTC,CSVGTLQETQYF
-,TRBV29-1,-,TRBJ2-1,TGCAGCGTTGCGTCTGGGGCCTACAATGAGCAGTTCTTC,CSVASGAYNEQFF
-,TRBV9,TRBD2,TRBJ2-1,TGTGCCAGCAGCGCTAGCGGGCCGCCCTACAATGAGCAGTTCTTC,CASSASGPPYNEQFF
-,TRBV4-2,TRBD2,TRBJ2-7,TGTGCCAGCAGCCAAGGGGAGCTAGCGGGAGCGAAAGAGCAGTACTTC,CASSQGELAGAKEQYF
many,TRBV12-3/TRBV12-4,TRBD2,TRBJ2-2,TGTGCCAGCAGCAGATCTAGCGGGAACACCGGGGAGCTGTTTTTT,CASSRSSGNTGELFF
-,TRBV20-1,-,TRBJ2-1,TGCAGTGCTAGAGTATTTCGAAGGAGGGCCAGTGAGCAGTTCTTC,CSARVFRRRASEQFF
-,TRBV7-9,TRBD2,TRBJ2-3,TGTGCCAGCAGCCCTACCGGGACTAGCGGAACAATCCTATACACAGATACGCAGTATTTT,CASSPTGTSGTILYTDTQYF
-,TRBV29-1,-,TRBJ2-3,TGCAGCGTTGAATCAAGCACGGTGGATACGCAGTATTTT,CSVESSTVDTQYF
many,TRBV20-1,-,TRBJ2-2,TGCAGTACCCCCGGAGTGAACACCGGGGAGCTGTTTTTT,CSTPGVNTGELFF
few,TRBV29-1,TRBD1,TRBJ1-2,TGCAGCGGGGGGGCAGGGGGCTTCGGCTACACCTTC,CSGGAGGFGYTF
many,TRBV6-6,TRBD1,TRBJ1-3,TGTGCCAGCAGGCGTCGCGACAGGGGGTCTGGAAACACCATATATTTT,CASRRRDRGSGNTIYF
-,TRBV5-1,-,TRBJ2-1,TGCGCCAGCATCTCTAAGCTGAATGAGCAGTTCTTC,CASISKLNEQFF
many,TRBV5-6,TRBD1,TRBJ1-5,TGTGCCAGCAGCATCCGGACAGGGGGTATCGGCAATCAGCCCCAGCATTTT,CASSIRTGGIGNQPQHF
-,TRBV15,TRBD2,TRBJ2-1,TGTGCCACCAGCAGTGCAACTGGACTAGCTGACAATGAGCAGTTCTTC,CATSSATGLADNEQFF
-,TRBV20-1,-,TRBJ1-1,TGCAGTGCTAGAGATCGGGGCTGGGGGGCTTTCTTT,CSARDRGWGAFF
many,TRBV12-3/TRBV12-4,TRBD1,TRBJ1-6,TGTGCCAGCAGCCGACAGGGTCCGAATTCACCCCTCCACTTT,CASSRQGPNSPLHF
few,TRBV2,TRBD2,TRBJ2-1,TGTGCCAGCAGAACCGGGACTAGCGGTTACAATGAGCAGTTCTTC,CASRTGTSGYNEQFF
many,TRBV27,-,TRBJ2-1,TGTGCCAGCTTGCCGGGAGACGCGTCTAGCTCCTACAATGAGCAGTTCTTC,CASLPGDASSSYNEQFF
many,TRBV20-1,-,TRBJ2-1,TGCAGTGCTAGAGGCCCGGGACTCCCGTATGAGCAGTTCTTC,CSARGPGLPYEQFF
many,TRBV2,-,TRBJ2-6,TGTGCCAGCAGCACTCACACCAACGTCCTGACTTTC,CASSTHTNVLTF
many,TRBV6-2/TRBV6-3,TRBD1,TRBJ2-7,TGTGCCAGCAGTTACAGTGCACGACAGGGGTCCTACGAGCAGTACTTC,CASSYSARQGSYEQYF